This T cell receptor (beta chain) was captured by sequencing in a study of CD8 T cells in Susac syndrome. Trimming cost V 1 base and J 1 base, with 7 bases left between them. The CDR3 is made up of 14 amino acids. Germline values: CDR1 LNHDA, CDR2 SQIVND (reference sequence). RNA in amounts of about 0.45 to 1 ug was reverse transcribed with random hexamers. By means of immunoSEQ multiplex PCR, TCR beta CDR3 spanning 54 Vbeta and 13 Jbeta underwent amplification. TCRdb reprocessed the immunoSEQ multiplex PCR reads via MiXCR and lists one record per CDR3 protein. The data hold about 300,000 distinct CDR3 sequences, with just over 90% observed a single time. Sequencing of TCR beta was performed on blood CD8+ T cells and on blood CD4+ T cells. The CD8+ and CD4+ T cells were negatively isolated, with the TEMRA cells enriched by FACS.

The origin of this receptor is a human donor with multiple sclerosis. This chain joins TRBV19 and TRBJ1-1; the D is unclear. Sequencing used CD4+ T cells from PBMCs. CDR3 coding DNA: TGTGCCAGTAGTATAGTAACCCGGAACACTGAAGCTTTCTTT. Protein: CASSIVTRNTEAFF.